The subject of this entry is one T cell receptor beta chain. The isolated RNA, all of it, was reverse transcribed, so expressed TCRB transcripts were what got sequenced. Data came from immunoSEQ multiplex PCR; TCRdb stores just in-frame clones and leaves some out. The sample carries about 900,000 clones, about a sixth recorded once. Sorted CD4+ subsets: naive, central memory, regulatory, stem cell-like memory (CD45RO/CCR7/CD25/CD127/CD95/CD27 panel). This sample is part of a study of beta chain features in type 1 diabetes. V was pared by 0 bases and J by 4 bases, with 4 bases between. Germline CDR1 SEHNR, CDR2 FQNEAQ (reference sequence). CDR3 length: 12 amino acids.

The sequence derives from a woman between 18 and 29 years old in good health. Source material: naive CD4+ T cells from blood. The chain employs TRBV7-9 and TRBJ2-7; no definite D call. The CDR3 reads CASSLALYEQYF. In nucleotides, the CDR3 is TGTGCCAGCAGCTTAGCGCTTTACGAGCAGTACTTC.